This paragraph reports one T cell receptor (beta chain). What it binds is not known. The record originates from a study of cytomegalovirus exposure and HLA in healthy donors. In the study overall: It was reported in a later analysis that the same platform had been used for the roughly 130 validation repertoires as for the approximately 670 first-cohort repertoires. Broader study findings: TCR beta chains numbering 164 were designated cytomegalovirus-associated.

This CDR3 has 14 amino acids. V lost 1 base to trimming and J lost 6 bases, with 13 bases between them. In germline, CDR1 is SEHNR, CDR2 FQNEAQ (reference sequence). A 120-subject validation cohort, separate from the roughly 670-subject first cohort, supplied the donors. TCRdb's table, derived via immunoSEQ multiplex PCR, lists solely in-frame clones and lacks some. Altogether about 360,000 clones are present, around 86% being singletons, with the ten largest covering 0.83%. This chain connects TRBV7-9 to TRBJ2-7, with D perhaps matching TRBD2 (7 bases). The sample was PBMCs. The TCR was taken from a woman aged 18 to 35 in good health and CMV-seronegative. Here the CDR3 reads CASSLGGGGVEQYF. CDR3 sequence (DNA): TGTGCCAGCAGCTTAGGAGGAGGGGGGGTCGAGCAGTACTTC.